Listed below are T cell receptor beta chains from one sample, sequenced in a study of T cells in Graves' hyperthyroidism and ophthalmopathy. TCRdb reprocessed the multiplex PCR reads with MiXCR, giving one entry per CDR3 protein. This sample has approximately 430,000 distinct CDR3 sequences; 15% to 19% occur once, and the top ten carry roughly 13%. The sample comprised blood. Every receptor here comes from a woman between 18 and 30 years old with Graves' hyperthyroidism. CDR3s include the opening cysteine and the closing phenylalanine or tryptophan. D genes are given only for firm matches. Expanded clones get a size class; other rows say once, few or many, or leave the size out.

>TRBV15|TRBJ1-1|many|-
CATSRDLGDTEAFF
TGTGCCACCAGCAGAGATTTAGGAGACACTGAAGCTTTCTTT
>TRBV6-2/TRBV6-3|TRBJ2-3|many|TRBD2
CASSSERGTTDTQYF
TGTGCCAGCAGTTCGGAGCGGGGGACGACAGATACGCAGTATTTT
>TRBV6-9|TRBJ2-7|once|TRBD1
CASSLGQGRHEQYF
TGTGCCAGCAGTTTGGGACAGGGACGACACGAGCAGTACTTC
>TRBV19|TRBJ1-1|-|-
CASSIVRGLNTEAFF
TGTGCCAGTAGTATAGTGCGGGGCTTGAACACTGAAGCTTTCTTT
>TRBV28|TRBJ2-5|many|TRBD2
CASSTPGLAGPGTETQYF
TGTGCCAGCAGTACCCCGGGACTAGCGGGACCGGGGACAGAGACCCAGTACTTC
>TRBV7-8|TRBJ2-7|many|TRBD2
CASSLKRLAGGLHEQYF
TGTGCCAGCAGCCTCAAACGTCTAGCGGGAGGGCTCCACGAGCAGTACTTC
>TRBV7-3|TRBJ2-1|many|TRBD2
CASSPQGGGGYNEQFF
TGTGCCAGCAGCCCTCAGGGAGGCGGGGGGTACAATGAGCAGTTCTTC
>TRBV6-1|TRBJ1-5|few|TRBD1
CASSAGDRGVNQPQHF
TGTGCCAGCAGCGCCGGGGACAGGGGTGTCAATCAGCCCCAGCATTTT
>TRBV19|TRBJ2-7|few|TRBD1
CASSTGQSGEQYF
TGTGCCAGTAGTACGGGACAGTCCGGCGAGCAGTACTTC
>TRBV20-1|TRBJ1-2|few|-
CSLTANYGYTF
TGCAGTCTAACAGCTAACTATGGCTACACCTTC
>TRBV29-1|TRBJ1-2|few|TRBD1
CSVEGDRVYGYTF
TGCAGCGTTGAAGGGGACAGGGTCTATGGCTACACCTTC
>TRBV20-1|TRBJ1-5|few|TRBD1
CSARDPGQGASGNQPQHF
TGCAGTGCTAGAGACCCGGGACAGGGGGCGAGTGGCAATCAGCCCCAGCATTTT
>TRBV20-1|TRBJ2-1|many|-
CSARDPDYHQFF
TGCAGTGCTAGAGATCCGGACTATCATCAGTTCTTC
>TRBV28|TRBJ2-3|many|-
CASSLNGRVDTQYF
TGTGCCAGCAGTTTGAACGGGAGAGTGGATACGCAGTATTTT
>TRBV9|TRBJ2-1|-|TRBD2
CASSVGPPGAGGQEQFF
TGTGCCAGCAGCGTAGGCCCTCCCGGAGCGGGGGGGCAAGAGCAGTTCTTC
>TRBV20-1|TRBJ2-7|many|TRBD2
CSARKTSGVFFEQYF
TGCAGTGCTAGAAAAACTAGCGGGGTATTCTTCGAGCAGTACTTC
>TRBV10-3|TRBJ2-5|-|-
CAISELSEETQYF
TGTGCCATCAGTGAGTTGTCAGAAGAGACCCAGTACTTC
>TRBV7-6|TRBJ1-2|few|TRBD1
CASSLTPGQGNGYTF
TGTGCCAGCAGCTTGACGCCGGGACAGGGGAATGGCTACACCTTC
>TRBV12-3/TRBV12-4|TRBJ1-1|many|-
CASSFKGVGTEAFF
TGTGCCAGCAGTTTTAAGGGTGTTGGCACTGAAGCTTTCTTT
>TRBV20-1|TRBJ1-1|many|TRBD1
CSARKDRGRGAFF
TGCAGTGCTAGGAAGGACAGGGGAAGGGGAGCTTTCTTT
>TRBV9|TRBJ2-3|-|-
CASSVANLFDGTETPDTQYF
TGTGCCAGCAGCGTAGCTAACCTTTTCGACGGGACGGAAACCCCAGATACGCAGTATTTT
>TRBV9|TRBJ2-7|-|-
CASSQGTAFSYEQYF
TGTGCCAGCAGCCAAGGGACCGCGTTCTCCTACGAGCAGTACTTC
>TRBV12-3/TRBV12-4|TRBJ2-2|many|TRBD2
CASRLAARELFF
TGTGCCAGCAGGCTAGCGGCGAGGGAGCTGTTTTTT
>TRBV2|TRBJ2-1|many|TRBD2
CASSRSLAGNNEQFF
TGTGCCAGCAGTCGGAGCCTAGCGGGTAACAATGAGCAGTTCTTC
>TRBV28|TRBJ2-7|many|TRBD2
CASLGGGTYEQYF
TGTGCCAGCCTCGGCGGGGGGACCTACGAGCAGTACTTC
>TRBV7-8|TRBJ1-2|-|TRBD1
CASRPSVGTGGLNYGYTF
TGTGCCAGCAGGCCTAGTGTAGGGACAGGGGGTCTTAACTATGGCTACACCTTC
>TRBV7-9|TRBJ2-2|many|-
CASSFNLDWNTGELFF
TGTGCCAGCAGCTTCAATCTGGACTGGAACACCGGGGAGCTGTTTTTT
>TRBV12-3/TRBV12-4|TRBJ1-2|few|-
CASSFTPRGYTF
TGTGCCAGCAGTTTTACCCCTCGGGGCTACACCTTC
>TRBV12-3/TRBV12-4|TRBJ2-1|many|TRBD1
CASSRKVQGANEQFF
TGTGCCAGCAGCCGTAAGGTACAGGGGGCGAATGAGCAGTTCTTC